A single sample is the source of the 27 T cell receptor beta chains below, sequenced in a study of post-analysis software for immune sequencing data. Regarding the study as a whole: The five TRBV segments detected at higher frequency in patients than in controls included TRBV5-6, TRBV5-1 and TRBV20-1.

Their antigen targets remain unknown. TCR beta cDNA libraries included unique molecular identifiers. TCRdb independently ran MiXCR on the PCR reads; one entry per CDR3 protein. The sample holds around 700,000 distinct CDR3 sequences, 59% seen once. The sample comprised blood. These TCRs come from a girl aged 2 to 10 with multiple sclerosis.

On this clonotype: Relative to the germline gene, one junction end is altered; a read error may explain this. CDR3 region: CATSSTDTQYF. CDR3 sequence (DNA): TGTGCCACCAGTAGCACAGATACGCAGTATTTT. The chain carries TRBV10-3 and TRBJ2-3; unclear D gene. Germline values: CDR1 ENHRY, CDR2 SYGVKD. The CDR3 length is 11 residues.

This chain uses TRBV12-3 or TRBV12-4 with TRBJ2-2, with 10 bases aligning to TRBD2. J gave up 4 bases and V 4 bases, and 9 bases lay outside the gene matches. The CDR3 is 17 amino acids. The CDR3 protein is CASSSYSGGRPTGELFF. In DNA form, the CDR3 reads TGTGCCAGCAGTTCCTATAGCGGGGGGCGGCCCACCGGGGAGCTGTTTTTT.

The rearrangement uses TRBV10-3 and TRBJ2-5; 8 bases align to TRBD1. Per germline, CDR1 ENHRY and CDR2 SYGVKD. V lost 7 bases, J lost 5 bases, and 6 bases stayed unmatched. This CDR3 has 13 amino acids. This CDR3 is CAITPGGGETQYF. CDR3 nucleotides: TGTGCCATCACTCCAGGGGGCGGCGAGACCCAGTACTTC.

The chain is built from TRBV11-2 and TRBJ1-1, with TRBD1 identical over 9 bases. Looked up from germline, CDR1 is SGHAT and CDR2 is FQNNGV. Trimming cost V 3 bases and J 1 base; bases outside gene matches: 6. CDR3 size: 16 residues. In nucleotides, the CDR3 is TGTGCCAGCAGCTTTTCCACAGGGGGCTCGAACACTGAAGCTTTCTTT. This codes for CASSFSTGGSNTEAFF.

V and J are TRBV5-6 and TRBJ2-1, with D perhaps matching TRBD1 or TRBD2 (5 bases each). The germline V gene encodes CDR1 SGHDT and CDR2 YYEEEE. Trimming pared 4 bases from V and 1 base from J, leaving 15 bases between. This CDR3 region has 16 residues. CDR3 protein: CASSTPGLASYNEQFF. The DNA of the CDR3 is TGTGCCAGCAGCACCCCGGGGCTAGCTTCCTACAATGAGCAGTTCTTC.

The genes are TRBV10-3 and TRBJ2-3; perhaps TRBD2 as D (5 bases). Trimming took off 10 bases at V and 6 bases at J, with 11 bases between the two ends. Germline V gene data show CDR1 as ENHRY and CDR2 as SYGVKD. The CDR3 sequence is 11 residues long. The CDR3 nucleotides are TGTGCCACACAATGGGAGGATACGCAGTATTTT. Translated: CATQWEDTQYF.

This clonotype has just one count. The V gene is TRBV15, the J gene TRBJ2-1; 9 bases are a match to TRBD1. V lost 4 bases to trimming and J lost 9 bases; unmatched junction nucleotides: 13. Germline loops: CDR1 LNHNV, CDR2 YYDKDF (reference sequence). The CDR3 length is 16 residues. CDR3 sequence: CATSKPGQGLSSEQFF. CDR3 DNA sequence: TGTGCCACCAGCAAGCCTGGACAGGGGCTTTCGAGTGAGCAGTTCTTC.

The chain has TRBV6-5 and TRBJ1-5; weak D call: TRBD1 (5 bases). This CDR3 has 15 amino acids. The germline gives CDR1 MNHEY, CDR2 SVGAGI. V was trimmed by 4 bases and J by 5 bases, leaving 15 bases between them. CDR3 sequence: CASSFGVGEDQPQHF. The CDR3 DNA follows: TGTGCCAGCAGTTTTGGTGTGGGGGAAGATCAGCCCCAGCATTTT.

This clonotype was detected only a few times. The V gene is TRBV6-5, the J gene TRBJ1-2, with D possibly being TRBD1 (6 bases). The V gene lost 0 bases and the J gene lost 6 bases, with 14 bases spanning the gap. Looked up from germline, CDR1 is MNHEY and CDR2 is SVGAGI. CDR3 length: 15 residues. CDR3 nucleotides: TGTGCCAGCAGTTACTCGACACAGGGCCTAGATGGCTACACCTTC. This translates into CASSYSTQGLDGYTF.

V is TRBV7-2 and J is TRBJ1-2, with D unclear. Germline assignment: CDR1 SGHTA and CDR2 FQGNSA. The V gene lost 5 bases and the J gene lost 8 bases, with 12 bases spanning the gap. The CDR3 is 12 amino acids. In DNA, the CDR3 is TGTGCCAGCAGCCCAATTCGAGACGGCTACACCTTC. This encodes CASSPIRDGYTF.

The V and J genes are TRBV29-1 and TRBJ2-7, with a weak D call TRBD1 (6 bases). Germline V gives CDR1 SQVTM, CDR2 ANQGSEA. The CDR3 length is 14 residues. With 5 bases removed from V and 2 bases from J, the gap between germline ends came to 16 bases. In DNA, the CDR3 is TGCAGCGTTCAGGGGTTGGGAGAAACCTACGAGCAGTACTTC. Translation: CSVQGLGETYEQYF.

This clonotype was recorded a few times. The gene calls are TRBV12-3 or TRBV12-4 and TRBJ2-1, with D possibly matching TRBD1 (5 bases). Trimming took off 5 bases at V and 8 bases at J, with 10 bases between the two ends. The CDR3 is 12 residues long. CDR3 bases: TGTGCCAGCAGTCCCCAGGGCGATGAGCAGTTCTTC. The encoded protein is CASSPQGDEQFF.

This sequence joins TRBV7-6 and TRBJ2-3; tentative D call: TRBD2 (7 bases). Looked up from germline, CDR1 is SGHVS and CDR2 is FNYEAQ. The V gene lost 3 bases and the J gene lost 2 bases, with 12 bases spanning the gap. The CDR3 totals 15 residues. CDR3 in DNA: TGTGCCAGCAGCTTGAGGGGGGGGTACACAGATACGCAGTATTTT. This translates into CASSLRGGYTDTQYF.

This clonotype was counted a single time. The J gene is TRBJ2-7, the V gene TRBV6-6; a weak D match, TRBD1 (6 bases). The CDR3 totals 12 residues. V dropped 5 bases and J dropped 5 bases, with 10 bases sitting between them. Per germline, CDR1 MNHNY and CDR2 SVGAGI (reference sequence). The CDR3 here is CASSMTGDEQYF. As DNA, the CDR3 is TGTGCCAGCAGTATGACAGGTGACGAGCAGTACTTC.

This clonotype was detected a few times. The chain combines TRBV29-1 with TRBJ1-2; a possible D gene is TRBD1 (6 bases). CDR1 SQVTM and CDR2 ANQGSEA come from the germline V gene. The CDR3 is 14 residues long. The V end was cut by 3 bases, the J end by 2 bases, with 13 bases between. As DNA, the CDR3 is TGCAGCGTTGAGGTGAAAAGGGGGAACTATGGCTACACCTTC. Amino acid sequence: CSVEVKRGNYGYTF.

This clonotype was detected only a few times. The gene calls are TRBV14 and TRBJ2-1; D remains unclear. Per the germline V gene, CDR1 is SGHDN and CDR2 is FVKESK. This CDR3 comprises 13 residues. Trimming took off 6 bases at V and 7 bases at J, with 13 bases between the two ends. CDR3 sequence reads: CASSQVIGNEQFF. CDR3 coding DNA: TGTGCCAGCAGTCAGGTGATAGGGAATGAGCAGTTCTTC. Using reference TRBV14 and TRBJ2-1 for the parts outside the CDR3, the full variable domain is EAGVTQFPSHSVIEKGQTVTLRCDPISGHDNLYWYRRVMGKEIKFLLHFVKESKQDESGMPNNRFLAERTGGTYSTLKVQPAELEDSGVYFCASSQVIGNEQFFGPGTRLTVL.

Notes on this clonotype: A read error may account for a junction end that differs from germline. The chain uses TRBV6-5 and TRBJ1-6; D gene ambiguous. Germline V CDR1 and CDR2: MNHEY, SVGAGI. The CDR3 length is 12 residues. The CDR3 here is CTSSYVDSPLHF. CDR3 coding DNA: TGTACCAGCAGTTACGTGGATTCACCCCTCCACTTT.

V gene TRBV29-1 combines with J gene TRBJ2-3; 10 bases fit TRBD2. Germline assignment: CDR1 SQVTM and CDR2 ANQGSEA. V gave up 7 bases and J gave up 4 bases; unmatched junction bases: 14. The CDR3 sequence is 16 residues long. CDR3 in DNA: TGCAGCGCCGAAAGGAGCGGGGGGGCTATCCCAGATACGCAGTATTTT. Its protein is CSAERSGGAIPDTQYF.

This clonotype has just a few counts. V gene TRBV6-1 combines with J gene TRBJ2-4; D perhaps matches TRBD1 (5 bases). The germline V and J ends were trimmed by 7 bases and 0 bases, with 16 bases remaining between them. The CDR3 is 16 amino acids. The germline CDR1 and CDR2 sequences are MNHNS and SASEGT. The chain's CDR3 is CASKSRQTLAKNIQYF. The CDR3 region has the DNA TGTGCCAGCAAATCACGACAGACACTAGCCAAAAACATTCAGTACTTC.

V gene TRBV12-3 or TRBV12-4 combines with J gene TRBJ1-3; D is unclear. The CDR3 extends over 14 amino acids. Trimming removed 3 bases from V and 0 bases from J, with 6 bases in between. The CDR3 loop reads CASSLGISGNTIYF. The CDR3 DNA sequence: TGTGCCAGCAGTTTGGGGATCTCTGGAAACACCATATATTTT.

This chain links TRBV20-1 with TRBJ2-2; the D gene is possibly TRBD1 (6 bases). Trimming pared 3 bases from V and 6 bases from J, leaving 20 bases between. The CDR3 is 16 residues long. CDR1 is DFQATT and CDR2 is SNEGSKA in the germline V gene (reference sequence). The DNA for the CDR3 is TGCAGTGCTAGTAAGGCAGGGGAGTTGAAAGCCGGGGAGCTGTTTTTT. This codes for CSASKAGELKAGELFF.

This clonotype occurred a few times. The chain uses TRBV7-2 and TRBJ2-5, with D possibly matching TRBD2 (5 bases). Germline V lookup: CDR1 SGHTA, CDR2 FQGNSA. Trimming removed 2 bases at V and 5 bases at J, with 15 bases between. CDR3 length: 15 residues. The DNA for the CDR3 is TGTGCCAGCAGCTTACTGAGGGCCGTATCCGAGACCCAGTACTTC. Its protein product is CASSLLRAVSETQYF.

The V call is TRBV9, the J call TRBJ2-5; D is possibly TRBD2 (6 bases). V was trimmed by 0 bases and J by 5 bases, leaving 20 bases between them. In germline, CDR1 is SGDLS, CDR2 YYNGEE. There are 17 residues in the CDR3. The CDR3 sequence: CASSVETGDLAFETQYF. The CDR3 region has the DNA TGTGCCAGCAGCGTAGAGACGGGAGATTTAGCTTTTGAGACCCAGTACTTC.

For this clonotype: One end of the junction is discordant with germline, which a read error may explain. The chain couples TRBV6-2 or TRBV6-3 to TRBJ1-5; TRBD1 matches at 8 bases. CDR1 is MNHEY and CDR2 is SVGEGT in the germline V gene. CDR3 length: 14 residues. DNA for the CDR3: TGTGCCGGCAGTTGGGACAGGAGCAATCAGCCCCAGCATTTT. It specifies CAGSWDRSNQPQHF.

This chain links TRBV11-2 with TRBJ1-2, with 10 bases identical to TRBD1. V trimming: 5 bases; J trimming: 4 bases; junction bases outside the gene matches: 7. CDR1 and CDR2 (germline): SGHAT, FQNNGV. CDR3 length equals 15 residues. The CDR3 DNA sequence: TGTGCCAGCAGCCAAACGGGACAGGGGCTCTATGGCTACACCTTC. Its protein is CASSQTGQGLYGYTF.

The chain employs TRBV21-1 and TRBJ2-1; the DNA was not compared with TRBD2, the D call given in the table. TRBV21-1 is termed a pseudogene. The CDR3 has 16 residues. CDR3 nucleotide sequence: TGTGCCAGCAGCAAAGCGGGGAGGGGGAAGTACAATGAGCAGTTCTTC. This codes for CASSKAGRGKYNEQFF.

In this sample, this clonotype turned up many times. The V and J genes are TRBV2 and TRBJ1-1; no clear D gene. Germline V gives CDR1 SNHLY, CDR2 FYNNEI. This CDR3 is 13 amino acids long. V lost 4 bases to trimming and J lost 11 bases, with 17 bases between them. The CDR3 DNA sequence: TGTGCCAGCAGTGTGAACACGGGATTGAAGGCTTTCTTT. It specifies CASSVNTGLKAFF.